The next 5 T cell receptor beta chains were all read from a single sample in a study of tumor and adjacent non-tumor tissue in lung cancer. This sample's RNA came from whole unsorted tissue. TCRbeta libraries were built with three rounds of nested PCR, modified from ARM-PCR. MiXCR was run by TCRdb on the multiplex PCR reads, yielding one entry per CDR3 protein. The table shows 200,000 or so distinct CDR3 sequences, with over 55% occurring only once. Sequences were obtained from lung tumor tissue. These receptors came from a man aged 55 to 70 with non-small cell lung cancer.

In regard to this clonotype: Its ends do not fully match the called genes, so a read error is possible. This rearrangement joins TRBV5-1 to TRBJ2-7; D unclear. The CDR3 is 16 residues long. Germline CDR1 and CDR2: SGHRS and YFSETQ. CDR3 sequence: CASSLVEPREFYEQYF. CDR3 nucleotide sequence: TGCGCCAGCAGCTTAGTAGAGCCCCGAGAGTTCTACGAGCAGTACTTT.

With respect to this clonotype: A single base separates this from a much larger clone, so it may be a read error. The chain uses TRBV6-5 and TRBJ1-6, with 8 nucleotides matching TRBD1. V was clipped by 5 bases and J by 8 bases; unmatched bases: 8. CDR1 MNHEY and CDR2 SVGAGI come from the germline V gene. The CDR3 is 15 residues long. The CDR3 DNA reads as TGTGCCAGCAGTCACACCGACAGGGGTGATTCACCCCTCCACTTT. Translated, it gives CASSHTDRGDSPLHF.

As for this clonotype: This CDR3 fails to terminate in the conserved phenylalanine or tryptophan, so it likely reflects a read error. CDR3 bases: TGTGCCAGCAGCCAGAACCCGACAGAAAACTATGGCTACACCTAC. This translates into CASSQNPTENYGYTY. This chain links TRBV5-6 with TRBJ1-2; possible D gene TRBD1, 5 bases. V dropped 4 bases and J dropped 2 bases, with 15 bases sitting between them. In germline, CDR1 is SGHDT, CDR2 YYEEEE. The CDR3 extends over 15 amino acids.

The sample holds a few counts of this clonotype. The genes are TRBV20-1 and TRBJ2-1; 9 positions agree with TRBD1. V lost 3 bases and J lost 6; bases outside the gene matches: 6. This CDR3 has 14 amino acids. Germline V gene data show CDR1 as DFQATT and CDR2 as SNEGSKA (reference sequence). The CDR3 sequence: CSASHDRGFNEQFF. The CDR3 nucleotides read TGCAGTGCTAGTCATGACAGGGGGTTCAATGAGCAGTTCTTC.

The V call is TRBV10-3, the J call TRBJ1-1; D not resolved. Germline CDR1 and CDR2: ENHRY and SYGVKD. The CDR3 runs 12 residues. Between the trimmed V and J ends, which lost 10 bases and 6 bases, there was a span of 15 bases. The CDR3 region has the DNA TGTGCCACCAAGGCCATAGGCTCTGAAGCTTTCTTT. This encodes CATKAIGSEAFF.